The 17 T cell receptor beta chains listed next were all sequenced from one sample in a study of radiation and T cells in renal cell carcinoma. Clones were read by immunoSEQ multiplex PCR, and TCRdb kept only the in-frame ones, dropping some. The table lists over 45,000 clones, approximately 80% of them singletons. Described time point: baseline pretreatment blood. Treatment indicated: 15 Gy SBRT to primary tumor, nephrectomy 4 weeks later. The sample in question was blood, obtained from a patient whose treatment included radiotherapy and nephrectomy. These receptors all stem from a man aged 60 to 69 with renal cell carcinoma.

In DNA, the CDR3 is TGTGCCAGCAGCTCACCGGCCGGGGGGAGCTCCTACAATGAGCAGTTCTTC. Protein: CASSSPAGGSSYNEQFF. This chain joins TRBV7-2 and TRBJ2-1; 7 bases are a match to TRBD2. The CDR3 spans 17 residues. J gave up 0 bases and V 4 bases, and 9 bases lay outside the gene matches. The germline V gene has CDR1 SGHTA and CDR2 FQGNSA. Looking up the rest from reference TRBV7-2 and TRBJ2-1 gives the full variable domain: GAGVSQSPSNKVTEKGKDVELRCDPISGHTALYWYRQSLGQGLEFLIYFQGNSAPDKSGLPSDRFSAERTGGSVSTLTIQRTQQEDSAVYLCASSSPAGGSSYNEQFFGPGTRLTVL.

The chain links TRBV7-2 to TRBJ1-3; TRBD1 might be the D (5 bases). V gave up 7 bases and J gave up 2 bases, with 18 bases separating them. Germline loops: CDR1 SGHTA, CDR2 FQGNSA. This CDR3 is built from 16 residues. Written as DNA, the CDR3 is TGTGCCAGCACCATTATGGGACCGGGAGCTGGAAACACCATATATTTT. It yields the protein CASTIMGPGAGNTIYF. Together with reference TRBV7-2 and TRBJ1-3, the CDR3 gives the full variable domain: GAGVSQSPSNKVTEKGKDVELRCDPISGHTALYWYRQSLGQGLEFLIYFQGNSAPDKSGLPSDRFSAERTGGSVSTLTIQRTQQEDSAVYLCASTIMGPGAGNTIYFGEGSWLTVV.

This chain joins TRBV7-2 and TRBJ1-5; maybe TRBD1 (5 bases). The germline V gene has CDR1 SGHTA and CDR2 FQGNSA. The CDR3 totals 13 residues. The V and J ends lost 0 bases and 7 bases respectively, with 7 bases between them. DNA for the CDR3: TGTGCCAGCAGCTTAGCTGGGGGGCAGCCCCAGCATTTT. It yields the protein CASSLAGGQPQHF.

The rearrangement uses TRBV11-2 and TRBJ2-1; D is possibly TRBD2 (6 bases). Trimming pared 5 bases from V and 9 bases from J, leaving 8 bases between. CDR3 length: 11 residues. Germline V gives CDR1 SGHAT, CDR2 FQNNGV. CDR3 bases: TGTGCCAGCAGCGGTAGCGGTGAGCAGTTCTTC. Encoded protein: CASSGSGEQFF. Full variable domain (outside the CDR3, taken from reference TRBV11-2 and TRBJ2-1): EAGVAQSPRYKIIEKRQSVAFWCNPISGHATLYWYQQILGQGPKLLIQFQNNGVVDDSQLPKDRFSAERLKGVDSTLKIQPAKLEDSAVYLCASSGSGEQFFGPGTRLTVL.

This clone was detected only a few times. The CDR3 DNA reads TGTGCCAGCATCAAGGGAAGGGGTAGCAATCAGCCCCAGCATTTT. It is translated as CASIKGRGSNQPQHF. V is TRBV2 and J is TRBJ1-5; TRBD1 is a possible D gene (5 bases). V lost 7 bases and J lost 0, with 13 bases in between. Germline-derived CDR1 and CDR2 are SNHLY and FYNNEI. The CDR3 has 15 residues.

This clone was recorded only once. This sequence joins TRBV6-6 and TRBJ1-4; D perhaps matches TRBD1 (5 bases). The CDR3 consists of 15 residues. Germline CDR1 and CDR2: MNHNY and SVGAGI (reference sequence). Trimming stripped 2 bases from V and 5 bases from J, with 12 bases between. The CDR3 DNA reads as TGTGCCAGCAGTTACGAGACAGAGCCAAATGAAAAACTGTTTTTT. This codes for CASSYETEPNEKLFF.

This clone has a single count. V and J are TRBV19 and TRBJ1-1, with TRBD1 matching 9 bases. The CDR3 consists of 13 residues. CDR1 and CDR2 (germline): LNHDA, SQIVND (reference sequence). J gave up 4 bases and V 6 bases, and 3 bases lay outside the gene matches. For the CDR3, the DNA is TGTGCCAGTAGACCACAGGGGGCCACTGAAGCTTTCTTT. This translates into CASRPQGATEAFF.

In nucleotides, the CDR3 is TGCAGCGTTCCCAATGACCGGGGGGCGCGTTACTATGGCTACACCTTC. Residues: CSVPNDRGARYYGYTF. J is TRBJ1-2 and V is TRBV29-1; weak D call: TRBD1 (6 bases). Trimming took off 5 bases at V and 3 bases at J, with 22 bases between the two ends. The germline V gene encodes CDR1 SQVTM and CDR2 ANQGSEA. This CDR3 is 16 amino acids long.

J is TRBJ2-7 and V is TRBV6-5, with a weak D call TRBD1 (6 bases). This CDR3 comprises 12 residues. Looked up from germline, CDR1 is MNHEY and CDR2 is SVGAGI. With 7 bases removed from V and 5 bases from J, the gap between germline ends came to 12 bases. The CDR3 spells CASTGQRHEQYF. CDR3 nucleotide sequence: TGTGCCAGCACGGGACAACGACACGAGCAGTACTTC.

This clone was counted a single time. The CDR3 nucleotides read TGTGCCAGCTCACCCGCGGGGGATCACGGGGAGCTGTTTTTT. As protein: CASSPAGDHGELFF. The chain combines TRBV18 with TRBJ2-2; 7 positions match TRBD2. The CDR3 spans 14 residues. The V and J ends lost 3 bases and 7 bases, in that order; junction bases with no gene match: 5. CDR1 is KGHSH, CDR2 LQKENI, per germline. Looking up the rest from reference TRBV18 and TRBJ2-2 gives the full variable domain: NAGVMQNPRHLVRRRGQEARLRCSPMKGHSHVYWYRQLPEEGLKFMVYLQKENIIDESGMPKERFSAEFPKEGPSILRIQQVVRGDSAAYFCASSPAGDHGELFFGEGSRLTVL.

The V call is TRBV7-2, the J call TRBJ2-1, with D perhaps matching TRBD2 (5 bases). CDR1 SGHTA and CDR2 FQGNSA come from the germline V gene. The CDR3 extends over 15 amino acids. Deletions cut 5 bases from V and 2 bases from J, with 13 bases between. The CDR3 sequence is CASSVLGRPYNEQFF. DNA of the CDR3: TGTGCCAGCAGCGTACTAGGTCGCCCCTACAATGAGCAGTTCTTC.

The gene calls are TRBV30 and TRBJ2-6; the D is unclear. The V end was cut by 0 bases, the J end by 0 bases, with 6 bases between. CDR1 and CDR2 from the germline V gene are GTSNPN and SVGIG (reference sequence). The CDR3 is made up of 15 amino acids. CDR3 sequence: CAWSVERSGANVLTF. The DNA of the CDR3 is TGTGCCTGGAGTGTGGAACGCTCTGGGGCCAACGTCCTGACTTTC.

This clone was observed a handful of times. V and J are TRBV18 and TRBJ2-6, with TRBD1 matching over 8 bases. The germline V gene has CDR1 KGHSH and CDR2 LQKENI. This CDR3 has 17 amino acids. V trimming: 2 bases; J trimming: 4 bases; junction bases outside the gene matches: 7. The CDR3 nucleotides are TGTGCCAGCTCACCAAACGACAGGGGATTGGGGGCCAACGTCCTGACTTTC. It is translated as CASSPNDRGLGANVLTF.

The count of this clone is one. The conserved phenylalanine or tryptophan normally closing the CDR3 is absent here, so this likely arose from a read error. The CDR3, as DNA: TGTGCCAGCAGCCCAGGCCCAGGCGGCAACTATGGCTACACCCTC. Translated: CASSPGPGGNYGYTL. The rearrangement uses TRBV7-8 and TRBJ1-2; D is uncertain. V lost 5 bases to trimming and J lost 2 bases, with 15 bases between them. Germline values: CDR1 SGHVS, CDR2 FQNEAQ. The CDR3 extends over 15 amino acids.

The J gene is TRBJ2-5, the V gene TRBV5-1, with 12 bases that match TRBD2. J was trimmed by 5 bases and V by 4 bases; bases with no gene match: 9. The germline CDR1 and CDR2 sequences are SGHRS and YFSETQ. The CDR3 is made up of 16 amino acids. Here the CDR3 DNA reads TGCGCCAGCAGCGTGCCTAGCGGGAGGGCCTGGGAGACCCAGTACTTC. Translated: CASSVPSGRAWETQYF.

V and J are TRBV10-1 and TRBJ1-2; D call uncertain. V dropped 3 bases and J dropped 5 bases, with 13 bases sitting between them. The CDR3 is 14 amino acids. Germline CDR1 and CDR2: WNHNN and SYGVQD (reference sequence). The DNA of the CDR3 is TGCGCCAGCAGTGATTCGACCGACCTATATGGCTACACCTTC. Translation: CASSDSTDLYGYTF.

This chain links TRBV6-1 with TRBJ2-5; tentative D call: TRBD1 (5 bases). CDR1 is MNHNS and CDR2 is SASEGT in the germline V gene. Trimming removed 5 bases from V and 4 bases from J, with 8 bases in between. The CDR3 runs to 12 residues. The CDR3 sequence: CASSSQVETQYF. The CDR3 DNA reads as TGTGCCAGCAGTTCACAGGTAGAGACCCAGTACTTC.